The source of this TCR beta chain is a study of cytotoxic CD8 clonotypes in ibrutinib-treated CLL. Study at large: Mean productive templates were about 250,000; mean productive rearrangements were about 89,000.

From cryopreserved PBMCs came roughly 2 micrograms of genomic DNA used for TCR beta libraries. The junction had 4 bases not matched to a gene; V was cut back by 2 bases and J by 5 bases. The length of the CDR3 is 16 residues. Germline assignment: CDR1 LGHNA and CDR2 YSLEER. Assay: immunoSEQ multiplex PCR; the TCRdb copy retains only in-frame clones and omits some. The data contain 110,000 to 150,000 clones, approximately 80% of them seen just once; the ten biggest clones take up roughly 13%. Sequencing was performed on PBMCs, taken after 12 months of ibrutinib treatment. This clonotype was sampled from a human donor with chronic lymphocytic leukemia. The chain employs TRBV4-3 and TRBJ2-1; the match to TRBD2 covers 12 bases. CDR3 sequence: CASSQYGLAGNNEQFF. CDR3 DNA: TGCGCCAGCAGCCAATACGGACTAGCGGGAAACAATGAGCAGTTCTTC.